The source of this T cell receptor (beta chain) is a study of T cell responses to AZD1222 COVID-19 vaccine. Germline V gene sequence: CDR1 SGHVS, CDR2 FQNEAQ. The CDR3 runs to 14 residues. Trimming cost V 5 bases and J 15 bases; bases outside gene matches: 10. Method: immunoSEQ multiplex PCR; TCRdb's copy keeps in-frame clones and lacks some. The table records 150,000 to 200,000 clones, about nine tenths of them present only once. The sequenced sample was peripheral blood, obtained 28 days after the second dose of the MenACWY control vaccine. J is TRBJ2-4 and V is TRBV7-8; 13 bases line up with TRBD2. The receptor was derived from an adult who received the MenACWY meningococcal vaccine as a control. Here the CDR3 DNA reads TGTGCCAGCAGCACCCGGACTAGCGGGGGCTTTAGGTACTTC. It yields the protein CASSTRTSGGFRYF.